This T cell receptor beta chain came from a study of T-cell reconstitution after alpha-beta-depleted transplantation in children. A library of TCRbeta sequences, prepared with unique molecular identifiers, was generated. TCRdb re-analysed the PCR reads in MiXCR, keeping a single row per CDR3 protein. The profile shows 250,000 to 300,000 distinct CDR3 sequences, 11% of them singletons. Trimming shortened V by 2 bases and J by 10 bases, and 15 bases separated the two germline ends. In germline, CDR1 is SGHVS, CDR2 FQNEAQ. The CDR3 spans 14 residues. The V call is TRBV7-8, the J call TRBJ2-1; D gene ambiguous. The TCR originated in a male patient aged 2-15 years who had a stem cell transplant for chronic granulomatous disease, so the T cells may come from the graft donor. Sequencing used peripheral blood, obtained 180 days after TCRalphabeta/CD19-depleted stem cell transplant. As DNA, the CDR3 is TGTGCCAGCAGCTTATTGTCGAGCCGAGCCGAGCAGTTCTTC. Amino acids: CASSLLSSRAEQFF.